The next 8 T cell receptor beta chains were all read from a single sample in a study of CD8 T cells in ankylosing spondylitis. A single record per CDR3 protein comes from TCRdb applying MiXCR to the 5' RACE reads. The sample lists over 130,000 distinct CDR3 sequences; roughly 44% were seen once. The sample was synovial fluid, either unsorted or a sorted T cell fraction (not recorded which). Receptors originate from a male donor with ankylosing spondylitis.

The rearrangement joins TRBV10-3 to TRBJ1-2, with TRBD1 matching over 9 bases. With 6 bases clipped from V and 0 bases from J, the junction kept 14 bases outside the gene matches. The CDR3 runs 18 residues. Germline V gives CDR1 ENHRY, CDR2 SYGVKD. CDR3 nucleotide sequence: TGTGCCATCAGAAACAGGGGGCTCAGGGTGCTAGCTAACTATGGCTACACCTTC. Encoded protein: CAIRNRGLRVLANYGYTF.

This clonotype was detected only a few times. This chain connects TRBV15 to TRBJ2-1; D is unclear. V was pared by 0 bases and J by 2 bases, with 14 bases between. Germline lookup yields CDR1 LNHNV and CDR2 YYDKDF (reference sequence). This CDR3 has 17 residues. In DNA, the CDR3 is TGTGCCACCAGCAGAGATGGCCCACATTCCCCCTACAATGAGCAGTTCTTC. This codes for CATSRDGPHSPYNEQFF.

The CDR3 nucleotides read TGTGCCAGCAGTTTACTGGGTCTGGACACCGGGGAGCTGTTTTTT. Translating it yields CASSLLGLDTGELFF. The J gene is TRBJ2-2, the V gene TRBV12-3 or TRBV12-4; the D is unclear. The germline V and J ends were trimmed by 2 bases and 3 bases, with 10 bases remaining between them. The CDR3 length is 15 residues.

This clonotype was detected only once. This chain uses TRBV5-1 with TRBJ1-2, with D possibly TRBD1 on 5 matching bases. Trimming shortened V by 4 bases and J by 5 bases, and 18 bases separated the two germline ends. The CDR3 loop spans 15 amino acids. The germline V gene has CDR1 SGHRS and CDR2 YFSETQ. For the CDR3, the DNA is TGCGCCAGCAGCCGGGGGACTCTGAGGTGGTATGGCTACACCTTC. Translating it yields CASSRGTLRWYGYTF.

A few counts support this clonotype. The chain joins TRBV29-1 to TRBJ2-1; no reliable D call. Looked up from germline, CDR1 is SQVTM and CDR2 is ANQGSEA. Trimming took 5 bases from V and 8 from J, leaving 19 bases between them. The CDR3 runs 14 residues. CDR3 in DNA: TGCAGCGTTCCCCCCCAGCTCCCCCTCGATGAGCAGTTCTTC. Translated, it gives CSVPPQLPLDEQFF.

The chain employs TRBV4-1 and TRBJ2-6, with TRBD1 matching over 8 bases. Trimming cost V 3 bases and J 2 bases; bases outside gene matches: 6. Germline V gives CDR1 MGHRA, CDR2 YSYEKL. This CDR3 has 17 amino acids. This CDR3 reads CASSHGQGAPGANVLTF. The CDR3 DNA sequence: TGCGCCAGCAGCCATGGGCAGGGGGCGCCTGGGGCCAACGTCCTGACTTTC.

The genes are TRBV5-1 and TRBJ2-3; 10 bases match TRBD1. From germline, CDR1 is SGHRS and CDR2 YFSETQ. J lost 2 bases, V lost 2 bases, and 5 bases had no gene match. CDR3 length equals 16 residues. In DNA form, the CDR3 reads TGCGCCAGCAGCTTACCCGGGACAGGGGCCACAGATACGCAGTATTTT. It yields the protein CASSLPGTGATDTQYF.

As concerns this clonotype: This may be a read error, as it is one base from a much larger clone. This chain connects TRBV18 to TRBJ1-1; D gene uncertain. V lost 2 bases, J lost 6 bases, and 19 bases lay in between. Germline V lookup: CDR1 KGHSH, CDR2 LQKENI. This CDR3 is built from 16 residues. This CDR3 reads CASSPFMAGGRAEAFF. The DNA for the CDR3 is TGTGCCAGCTCACCATTCATGGCAGGAGGGAGGGCTGAAGCTTTCTTT.